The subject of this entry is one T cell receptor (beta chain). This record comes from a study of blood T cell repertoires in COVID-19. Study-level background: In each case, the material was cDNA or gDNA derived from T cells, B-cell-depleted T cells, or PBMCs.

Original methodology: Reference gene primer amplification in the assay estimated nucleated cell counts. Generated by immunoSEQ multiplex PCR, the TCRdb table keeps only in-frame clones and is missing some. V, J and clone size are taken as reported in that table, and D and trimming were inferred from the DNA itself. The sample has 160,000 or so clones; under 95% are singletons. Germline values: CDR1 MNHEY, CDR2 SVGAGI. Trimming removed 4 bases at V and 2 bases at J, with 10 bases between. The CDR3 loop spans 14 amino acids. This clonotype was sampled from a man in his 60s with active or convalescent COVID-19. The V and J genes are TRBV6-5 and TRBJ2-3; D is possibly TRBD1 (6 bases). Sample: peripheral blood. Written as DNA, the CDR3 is TGTGCCAGCAGTTCAGGACAGCACACAGATACGCAGTATTTT. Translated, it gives CASSSGQHTDTQYF.